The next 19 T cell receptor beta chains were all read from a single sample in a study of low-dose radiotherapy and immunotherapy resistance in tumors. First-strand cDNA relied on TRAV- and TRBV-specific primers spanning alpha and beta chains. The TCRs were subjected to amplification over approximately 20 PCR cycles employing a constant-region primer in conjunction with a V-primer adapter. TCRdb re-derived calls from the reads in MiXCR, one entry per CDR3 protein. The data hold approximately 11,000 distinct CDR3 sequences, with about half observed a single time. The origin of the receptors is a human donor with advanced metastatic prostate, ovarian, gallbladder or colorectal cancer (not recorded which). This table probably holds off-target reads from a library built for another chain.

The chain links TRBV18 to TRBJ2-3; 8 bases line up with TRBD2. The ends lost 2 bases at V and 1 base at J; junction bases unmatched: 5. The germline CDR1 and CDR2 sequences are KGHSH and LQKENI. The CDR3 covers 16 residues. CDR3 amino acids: CASSPVSGLGTDTQYF. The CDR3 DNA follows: TGTGCCAGCTCACCAGTATCGGGACTAGGCACAGATACGCAGTATTTT.

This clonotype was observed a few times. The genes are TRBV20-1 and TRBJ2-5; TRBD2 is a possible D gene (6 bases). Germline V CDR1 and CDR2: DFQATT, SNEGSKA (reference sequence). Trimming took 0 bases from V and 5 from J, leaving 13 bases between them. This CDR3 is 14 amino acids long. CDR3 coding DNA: TGCAGTGCTAGAGATCGGGGGTCGAGCGAGACCCAGTACTTC. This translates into CSARDRGSSETQYF.

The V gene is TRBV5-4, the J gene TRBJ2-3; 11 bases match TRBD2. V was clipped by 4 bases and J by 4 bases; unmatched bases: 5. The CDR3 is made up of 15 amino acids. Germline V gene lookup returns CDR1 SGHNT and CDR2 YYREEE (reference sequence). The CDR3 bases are TGTGCCAGCAGCACCCTAGCGGGAGGAGCAGATACGCAGTATTTT. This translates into CASSTLAGGADTQYF.

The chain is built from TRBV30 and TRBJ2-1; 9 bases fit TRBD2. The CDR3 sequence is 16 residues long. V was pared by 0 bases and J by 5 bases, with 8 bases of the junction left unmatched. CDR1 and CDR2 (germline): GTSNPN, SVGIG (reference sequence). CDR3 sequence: CAWSVRILAGNNEQFF. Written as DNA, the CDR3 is TGTGCCTGGAGTGTCCGGATCCTAGCGGGGAACAATGAGCAGTTCTTC. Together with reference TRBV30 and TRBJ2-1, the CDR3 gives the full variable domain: SQTIHQWPATLVQPVGSPLSLECTVEGTSNPNLYWYRQAAGRGLQLLFYSVGIGQISSEVPQNLSASRPQDRQFILSSKKLLLSDSGFYLCAWSVRILAGNNEQFFGPGTRLTVL.

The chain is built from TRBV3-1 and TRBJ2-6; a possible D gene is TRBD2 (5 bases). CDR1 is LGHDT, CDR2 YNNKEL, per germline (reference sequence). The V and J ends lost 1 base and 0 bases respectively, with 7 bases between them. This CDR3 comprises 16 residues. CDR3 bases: TGTGCCAGCAGCCAAGGGACTCCCTCTGGGGCCAACGTCCTGACTTTC. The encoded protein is CASSQGTPSGANVLTF.

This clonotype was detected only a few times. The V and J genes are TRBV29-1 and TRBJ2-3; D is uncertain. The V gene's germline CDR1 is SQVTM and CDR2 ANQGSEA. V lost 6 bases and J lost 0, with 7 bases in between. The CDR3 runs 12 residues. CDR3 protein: CSVAPSTDTQYF. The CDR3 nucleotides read TGCAGCGTGGCTCCGAGCACAGATACGCAGTATTTT.

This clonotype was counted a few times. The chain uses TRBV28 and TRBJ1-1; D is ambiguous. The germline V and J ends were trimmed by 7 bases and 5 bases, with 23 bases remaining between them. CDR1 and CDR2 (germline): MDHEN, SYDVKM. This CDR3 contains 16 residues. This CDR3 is CASTTAFRPGMTEAFF. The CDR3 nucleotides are TGTGCCAGCACCACCGCCTTTAGGCCGGGTATGACTGAAGCTTTCTTT.

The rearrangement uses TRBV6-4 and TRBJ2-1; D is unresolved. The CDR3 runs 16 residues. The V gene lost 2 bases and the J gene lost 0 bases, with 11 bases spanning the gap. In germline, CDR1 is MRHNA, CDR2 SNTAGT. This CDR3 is CASSDGIRSSYNEQFF. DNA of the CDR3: TGTGCCAGCAGTGACGGCATACGGAGCTCCTACAATGAGCAGTTCTTC.

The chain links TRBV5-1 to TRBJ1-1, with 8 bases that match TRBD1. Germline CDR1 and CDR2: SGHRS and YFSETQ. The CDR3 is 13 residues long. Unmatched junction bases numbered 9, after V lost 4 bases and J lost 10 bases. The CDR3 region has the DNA TGCGCCAGCAGCCAGGATTCACAGGGGGGAGCTTTCTTT. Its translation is CASSQDSQGGAFF.

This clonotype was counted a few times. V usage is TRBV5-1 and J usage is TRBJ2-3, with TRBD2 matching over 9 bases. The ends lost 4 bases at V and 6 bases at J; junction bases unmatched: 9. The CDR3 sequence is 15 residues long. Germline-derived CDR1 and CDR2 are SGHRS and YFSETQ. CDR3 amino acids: CASSPGGLATDTQYF. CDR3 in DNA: TGCGCCAGCAGCCCGGGTGGACTAGCGACGGATACGCAGTATTTT.

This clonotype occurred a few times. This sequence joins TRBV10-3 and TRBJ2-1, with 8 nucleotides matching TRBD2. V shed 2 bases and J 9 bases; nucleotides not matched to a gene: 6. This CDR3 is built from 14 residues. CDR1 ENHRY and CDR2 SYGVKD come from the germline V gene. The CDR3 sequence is CAISEGSGIGEQFF. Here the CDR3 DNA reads TGTGCCATCAGTGAGGGTAGCGGGATCGGTGAGCAGTTCTTC.

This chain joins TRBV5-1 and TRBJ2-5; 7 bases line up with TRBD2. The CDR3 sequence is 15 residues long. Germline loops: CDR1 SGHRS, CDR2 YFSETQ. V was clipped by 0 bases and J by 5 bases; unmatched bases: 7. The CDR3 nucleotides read TGCGCCAGCAGCTTGGAAGGGAGGGGCGGTGAGACCCAGTACTTC. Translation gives CASSLEGRGGETQYF. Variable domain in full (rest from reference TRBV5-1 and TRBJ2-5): KAGVTQTPRYLIKTRGQQVTLSCSPISGHRSVSWYQQTPGQGLQFLFEYFSETQRNKGNFPGRFSGRQFSNSRSEMNVSTLELGDSALYLCASSLEGRGGETQYFGPGTRLLVL.

CDR3 coding DNA: TGTGCCAGTAGTCGGAGGACAGGGGGCTTAGCCGGGGAGCTGTTTTTT. Translation gives CASSRRTGGLAGELFF. The chain is built from TRBV19 and TRBJ2-2; 11 bases are a match to TRBD1. The V segment lost 5 bases and the J segment 6 bases; nucleotides outside the gene matches: 8. The CDR3 covers 16 residues. The germline V gene has CDR1 LNHDA and CDR2 SQIVND (reference sequence). The whole variable domain, filled in from reference TRBV19 and TRBJ2-2, reads DGGITQSPKYLFRKEGQNVTLSCEQNLNHDAMYWYRQDPGQGLRLIYYSQIVNDFQKGDIAEGYSVSREKKESFPLTVTSAQKNPTAFYLCASSRRTGGLAGELFFGEGSRLTVL.

CDR3 DNA: TGTGCCAGCAGGGGACGGGGCCACAGAGGTGAAAAACTGTTTTTT. Its protein product is CASRGRGHRGEKLFF. The chain carries TRBV12-3 or TRBV12-4 and TRBJ1-4, with TRBD1 as a possible D gene (5 bases). The CDR3 consists of 15 residues. V was clipped by 6 bases and J by 7 bases, with 18 bases between them.

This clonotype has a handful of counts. In DNA form, the CDR3 reads TGTGCCAGCAGTTTACCCGGCGGAGCCCCGATCGGCGAGCAGTACTTC. Amino acids: CASSLPGGAPIGEQYF. This chain links TRBV28 with TRBJ2-7; D ambiguous. The CDR3 loop spans 16 amino acids. V lost 2 bases and J 6 bases, leaving 20 bases between the germline ends. CDR1 and CDR2 (germline): MDHEN, SYDVKM. Looking up the rest from reference TRBV28 and TRBJ2-7 gives the full variable domain: DVKVTQSSRYLVKRTGEKVFLECVQDMDHENMFWYRQDPGLGLRLIYFSYDVKMKEKGDIPEGYSVSREKKERFSLILESASTNQTSMYLCASSLPGGAPIGEQYFGPGTRLTVT.

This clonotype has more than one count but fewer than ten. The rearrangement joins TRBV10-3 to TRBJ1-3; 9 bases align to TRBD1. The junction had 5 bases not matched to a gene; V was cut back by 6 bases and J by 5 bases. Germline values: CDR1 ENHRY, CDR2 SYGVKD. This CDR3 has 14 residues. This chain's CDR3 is CAIRGQGPRNTIYF. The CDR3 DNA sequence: TGTGCCATCAGGGGACAGGGTCCTCGAAACACCATATATTTT.

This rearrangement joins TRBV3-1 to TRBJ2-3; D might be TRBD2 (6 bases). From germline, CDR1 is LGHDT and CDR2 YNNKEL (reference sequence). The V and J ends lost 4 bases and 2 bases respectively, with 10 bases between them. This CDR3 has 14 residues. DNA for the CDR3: TGTGCCAGCAGCCGGGGCGGGGACACAGATACGCAGTATTTT. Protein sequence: CASSRGGDTDTQYF.

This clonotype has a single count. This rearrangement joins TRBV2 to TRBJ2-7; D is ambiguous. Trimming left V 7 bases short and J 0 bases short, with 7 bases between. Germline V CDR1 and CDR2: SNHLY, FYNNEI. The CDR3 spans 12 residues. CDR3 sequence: CASKVLSYEQYF. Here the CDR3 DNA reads TGTGCCAGCAAGGTTCTCTCCTACGAGCAGTACTTC.

The CDR3 region is CSASSGGATTKNIQYF. DNA of the CDR3: TGCAGTGCTTCTAGCGGGGGGGCTACGACCAAAAACATTCAGTACTTC. This rearrangement joins TRBV20-1 to TRBJ2-4, with 12 bases aligning to TRBD2. This CDR3 is 16 amino acids long. The germline V gene has CDR1 DFQATT and CDR2 SNEGSKA (reference sequence). V was clipped by 5 bases and J by 2 bases; unmatched bases: 7.